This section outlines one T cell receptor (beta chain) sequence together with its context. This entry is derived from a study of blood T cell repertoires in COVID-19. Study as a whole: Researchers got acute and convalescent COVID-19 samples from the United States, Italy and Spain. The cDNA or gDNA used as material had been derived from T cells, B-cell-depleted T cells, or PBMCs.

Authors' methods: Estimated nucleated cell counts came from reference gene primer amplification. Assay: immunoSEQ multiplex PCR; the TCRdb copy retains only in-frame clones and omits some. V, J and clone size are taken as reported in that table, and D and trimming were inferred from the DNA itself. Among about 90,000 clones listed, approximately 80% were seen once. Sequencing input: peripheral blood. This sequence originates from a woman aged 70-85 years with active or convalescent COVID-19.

This chain's CDR3 is CASSLGGLIQETQYF. CDR3 DNA sequence: TGCGCCAGCAGCTTGGGCGGGCTAATCCAAGAGACCCAGTACTTC. The chain couples TRBV5-1 to TRBJ2-5; D might be TRBD2 (5 bases). The germline gives CDR1 SGHRS, CDR2 YFSETQ. This CDR3 has 15 amino acids. Deletions cut 0 bases from V and 1 base from J, with 10 bases between.